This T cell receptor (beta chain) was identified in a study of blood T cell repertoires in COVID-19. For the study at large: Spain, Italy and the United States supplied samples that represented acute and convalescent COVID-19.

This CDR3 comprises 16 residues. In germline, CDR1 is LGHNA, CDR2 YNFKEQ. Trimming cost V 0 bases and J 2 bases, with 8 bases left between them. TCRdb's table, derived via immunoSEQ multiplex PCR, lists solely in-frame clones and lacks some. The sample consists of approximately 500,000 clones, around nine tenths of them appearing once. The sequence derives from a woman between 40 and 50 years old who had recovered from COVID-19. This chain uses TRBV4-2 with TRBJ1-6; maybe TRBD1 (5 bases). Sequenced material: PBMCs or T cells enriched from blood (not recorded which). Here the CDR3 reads CASSQEEGPYNSPLHF. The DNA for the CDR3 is TGTGCCAGCAGCCAAGAGGAGGGGCCCTATAATTCACCCCTCCACTTT.